This TCR beta chain was sequenced for a study of blood T cell repertoires in COVID-19. Study summary: Acute and convalescent COVID-19 samples came from the United States, Italy and Spain. T cells, B-cell-depleted T cells, or PBMCs supplied cDNA or gDNA.

Source study methods: Reference gene primer amplification gave nucleated cell count estimates. TCRdb's copy holds only in-frame clones and misses some; the assay was immunoSEQ multiplex PCR. V, J and clone size reflect that table, while D and trimming were determined from the DNA. The table records about 220,000 clones, about 80% of them present only once. Between the trimmed V and J ends, which lost 0 bases and 3 bases, there was a span of 11 bases. The CDR3 runs to 15 residues. Germline values: CDR1 MNHEY, CDR2 SVGAGI. The chain is built from TRBV6-5 and TRBJ1-2; possible D gene TRBD1, 6 bases. This TCR came from a woman aged 40-49 years with active or convalescent COVID-19. Material for sequencing was peripheral blood. The CDR3 region is CASSYSAGADYGYTF. The CDR3 nucleotides read TGTGCCAGCAGTTACTCGGCAGGGGCGGACTATGGCTACACCTTC.